A selection of T cell receptor beta chains follows, all from one sample in a study of T cell responses to AZD1222 COVID-19 vaccine. Using immunoSEQ multiplex PCR, the repertoire was profiled, and TCRdb retains in-frame clones only, with some absent. In the table there are some 40,000 clones, over 75% of which are singletons. This specimen was peripheral blood, taken 28 days after the second dose of the MenACWY control vaccine. The source is an adult who received the MenACWY meningococcal vaccine as a control. The CDR3 runs from the conserved cysteine through the conserved F or W. A D gene is named only where the DNA matches it firmly. Clone size appears in some rows only: once, few, many, or a class for an expanded clone.

D gene	clone size	V gene	J gene	CDR3 protein	CDR3 DNA
-	-	TRBV6-5	TRBJ1-5	CASGFRADNQPQHF	TGTGCCAGCGGTTTCCGGGCCGACAATCAGCCCCAGCATTTT
-	-	TRBV10-3	TRBJ2-4	CAISDRLGAAAKNIQYF	TGTGCCATCAGTGACCGTTTGGGGGCGGCGGCCAAAAACATTCAGTACTTC
-	-	TRBV29-1	TRBJ2-5	CSAGPHETQYF	TGCAGCGCCGGCCCCCATGAGACCCAGTACTTC
TRBD1	-	TRBV19	TRBJ1-2	CASSIDRDRSSYGYTF	TGTGCCAGTAGTATAGATAGGGACAGATCTTCGTATGGCTACACCTTC
-	-	TRBV18	TRBJ1-1	CASSPGQAQAEAFF	TGTGCCAGCTCACCAGGCCAGGCCCAGGCTGAAGCTTTCTTT
TRBD2	-	TRBV9	TRBJ2-1	CASSVGLAGSSYNEQFF	TGTGCCAGCAGCGTGGGACTAGCGGGGTCCTCCTACAATGAGCAGTTCTTC
-	few	TRBV7-9	TRBJ1-1	CASVRGDEAFF	TGTGCCAGCGTGAGGGGGGATGAAGCTTTCTTT
-	-	TRBV29-1	TRBJ2-1	CSVEGELREQFF	TGCAGCGTTGAAGGGGAGCTTAGAGAGCAGTTCTTC
-	-	TRBV27	TRBJ1-2	CASSLFRGGYGYTF	TGTGCCAGCAGTTTATTCCGGGGGGGCTATGGCTACACCTTC
-	-	TRBV6-1	TRBJ1-5	CASSEEWYGSNQPQHF	TGTGCCAGCAGTGAAGAATGGTACGGTAGCAATCAGCCCCAGCATTTT
-	-	TRBV30	TRBJ1-2	CACLGGVRGGYTF	TGTGCCTGCCTAGGCGGGGTGCGCGGAGGCTACACCTTC
TRBD1	-	TRBV7-6	TRBJ1-3	CASSFQGQHISGNTIYF	TGTGCCAGCAGCTTCCAGGGACAGCACATCTCTGGAAACACCATATATTTT
-	-	TRBV15	TRBJ1-4	CAAQGTDEKLFF	TGTGCGGCGCAGGGTACGGATGAAAAACTGTTTTTT
-	-	TRBV9	TRBJ1-1	CASSVAVFMNTEAFF	TGTGCCAGCAGCGTAGCCGTTTTCATGAACACTGAAGCTTTCTTT
-	-	TRBV10-2	TRBJ1-5	CASSESGALGSNQPQHF	TGCGCCAGCAGTGAGTCGGGGGCACTCGGAAGTAATCAGCCCCAGCATTTT
-	-	TRBV9	TRBJ2-3	CASSVAGQDTDTQYF	TGTGCCAGCAGCGTAGCCGGGCAGGACACAGATACGCAGTATTTT
-	once	TRBV10-2	TRBJ1-5	CASSESGGVQPQHF	TGCGCCAGCAGTGAGTCTGGTGGTGTTCAGCCCCAGCATTTT
-	-	TRBV18	TRBJ2-7	CASSPTREYEQYF	TGTGCCAGCTCACCCACGAGGGAGTACGAGCAGTACTTC
-	-	TRBV11-2	TRBJ2-3	CASSSGAPGTDTQYF	TGTGCCAGCAGCTCGGGGGCCCCAGGCACAGATACGCAGTATTTT
-	once	TRBV28	TRBJ1-3	CASQMGGGNSGNTIYF	TGTGCCAGCCAAATGGGGGGAGGAAACTCTGGAAACACCATATATTTT
-	-	TRBV28	TRBJ1-4	CASSAYEKLFF	TGTGCCAGCAGCGCCTATGAAAAACTGTTTTTT
-	few	TRBV7-9	TRBJ2-2	CASSLFSHTNTGELFF	TGTGCCAGCAGCTTATTTTCACACACGAACACCGGGGAGCTGTTTTTT
-	-	TRBV28	TRBJ1-1	CASSRAGARGTEAFF	TGTGCCAGCAGTCGTGCGGGGGCGCGAGGAACTGAAGCTTTCTTT
-	-	TRBV6-5	TRBJ1-4	CASSPRRGTEKLFF	TGTGCCAGCAGTCCCCGACGGGGGACAGAAAAACTGTTTTTT
-	-	TRBV18	TRBJ1-2	CASSFDRDGYTF	TGTGCCAGCTCATTCGACAGAGATGGCTACACCTTC
-	-	TRBV18	TRBJ2-2	CASKPAVANTGELFF	TGTGCCAGCAAGCCGGCGGTCGCGAACACCGGGGAGCTGTTTTTT
-	-	TRBV6-5	TRBJ2-7	CASSSTASSYEQYF	TGTGCCAGCAGTTCTACAGCGAGCTCCTACGAGCAGTACTTC
TRBD1	-	TRBV28	TRBJ2-2	CASSFVTGATGELFF	TGTGCCAGCAGTTTTGTTACAGGGGCCACCGGGGAGCTGTTTTTT
-	-	TRBV6-5	TRBJ2-1	CASSYSGPNYNEQFF	TGTGCCAGCAGTTACTCCGGCCCGAACTACAATGAGCAGTTCTTC
-	-	TRBV11-2	TRBJ2-1	CASSFGYNEQFF	TGTGCCAGCAGCTTCGGGTACAATGAGCAGTTCTTC
-	few	TRBV28	TRBJ1-1	CASRGKPEAFF	TGTGCCAGCAGGGGAAAGCCCGAAGCTTTCTTT
TRBD1	-	TRBV18	TRBJ1-2	CASSPTGDSYGYTF	TGTGCCAGCTCACCGACAGGGGACTCCTATGGCTACACCTTC